This T cell receptor (beta chain) was sequenced in a study of blood T cell repertoires in COVID-19. The overall study: Sample material is recorded as cDNA or gDNA derived from T cells, B-cell-depleted T cells, or PBMCs.

Recruited during active infection, patients (from Seattle) were subsequently followed longitudinally. Authors' analysis steps: Amplification from reference gene primers served as the basis for estimated nucleated cell counts. The method was immunoSEQ multiplex PCR; TCRdb's version includes in-frame clones alone and lacks a portion of them. V and J calls and clone size are given by that table; D and trimming were obtained from the DNA. This table holds approximately 170,000 clones, 84% found once. Germline CDR1 WSHSY, CDR2 SAAADI. The CDR3 sequence is 14 residues long. Trimming cost V 8 bases and J 8 bases; bases outside gene matches: 5.

The V gene is TRBV10-2, the J gene TRBJ2-2, with 13 bases lining up with TRBD2. The sequenced material came from peripheral blood. The clonotype comes from a woman of 80 years or more with COVID-19, enrolled during active disease. CDR3 protein: CASGGLAGLGELFF. CDR3 nucleotide sequence: TGCGCCAGCGGGGGACTAGCGGGACTGGGGGAGCTGTTTTTT.